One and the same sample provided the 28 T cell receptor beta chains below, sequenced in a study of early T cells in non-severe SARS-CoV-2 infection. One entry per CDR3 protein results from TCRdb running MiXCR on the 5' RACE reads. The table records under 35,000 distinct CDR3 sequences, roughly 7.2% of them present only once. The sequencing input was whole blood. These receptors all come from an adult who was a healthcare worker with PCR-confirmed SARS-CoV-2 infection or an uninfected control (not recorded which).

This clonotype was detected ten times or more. In DNA, the CDR3 is TGTGCCAGCCGACTGGAATGGAATTCACCCCTCCACTTT. It codes for CASRLEWNSPLHF. The V and J genes are TRBV2 and TRBJ1-6; D gene ambiguous. Germline assignment: CDR1 SNHLY and CDR2 FYNNEI. There are 13 residues in the CDR3. V was pared by 8 bases and J by 7 bases, with 12 bases between.

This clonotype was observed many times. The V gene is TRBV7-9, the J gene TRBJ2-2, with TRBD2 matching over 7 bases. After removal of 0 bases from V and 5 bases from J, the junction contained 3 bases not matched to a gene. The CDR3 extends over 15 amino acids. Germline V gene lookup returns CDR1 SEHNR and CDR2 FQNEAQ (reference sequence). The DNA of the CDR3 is TGTGCCAGCAGCTTAGCGGGAGGGCGGACCGGGGAGCTGTTTTTT. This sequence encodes CASSLAGGRTGELFF.

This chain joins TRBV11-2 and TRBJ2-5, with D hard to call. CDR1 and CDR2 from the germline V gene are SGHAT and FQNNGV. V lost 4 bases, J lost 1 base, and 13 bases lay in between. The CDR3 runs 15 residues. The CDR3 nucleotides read TGTGCCAGCAGCTCCTGGAGAGGATTCCAAGAGACCCAGTACTTC. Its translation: CASSSWRGFQETQYF.

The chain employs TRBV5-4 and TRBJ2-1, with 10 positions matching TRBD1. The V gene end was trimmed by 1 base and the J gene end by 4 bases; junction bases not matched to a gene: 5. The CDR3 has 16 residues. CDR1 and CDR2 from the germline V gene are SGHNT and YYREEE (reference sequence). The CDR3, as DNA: TGTGCCAGCAGCTTGCTGGGGACAGGGGTTTACAATGAGCAGTTCTTC. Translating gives CASSLLGTGVYNEQFF.

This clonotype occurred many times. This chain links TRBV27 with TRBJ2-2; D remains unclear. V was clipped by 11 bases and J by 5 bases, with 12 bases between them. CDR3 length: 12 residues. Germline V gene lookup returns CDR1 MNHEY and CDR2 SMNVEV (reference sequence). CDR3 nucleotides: TGTGCCGCTAAGGGTCGGACCGGGGAGCTGTTTTTT. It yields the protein CAAKGRTGELFF.

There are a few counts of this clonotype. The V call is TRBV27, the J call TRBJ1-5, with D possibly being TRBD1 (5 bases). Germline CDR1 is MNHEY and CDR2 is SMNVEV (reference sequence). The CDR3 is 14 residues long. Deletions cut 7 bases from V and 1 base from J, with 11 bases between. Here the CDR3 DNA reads TGTGCCAGCACCCCGAAGGGGAGCAATCAGCCCCAGCATTTT. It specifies CASTPKGSNQPQHF.

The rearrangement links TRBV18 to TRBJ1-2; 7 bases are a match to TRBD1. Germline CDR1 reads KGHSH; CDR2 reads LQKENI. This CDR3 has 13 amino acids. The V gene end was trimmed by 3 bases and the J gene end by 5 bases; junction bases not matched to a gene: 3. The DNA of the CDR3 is TGTGCCAGCTCACCCGACAGGGCTTATGGCTACACCTTC. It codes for CASSPDRAYGYTF.

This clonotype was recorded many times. CDR3 amino acids: CASSLQRSDSPLHF. The DNA for the CDR3 is TGTGCCAGCTCACTACAAAGGTCGGATTCACCCCTCCACTTT. The chain joins TRBV18 to TRBJ1-6; D is unclear. The CDR3 has 14 amino acids. CDR1 is KGHSH, CDR2 LQKENI, per germline. Trimming left V 4 bases short and J 8 bases short, with 12 bases between.

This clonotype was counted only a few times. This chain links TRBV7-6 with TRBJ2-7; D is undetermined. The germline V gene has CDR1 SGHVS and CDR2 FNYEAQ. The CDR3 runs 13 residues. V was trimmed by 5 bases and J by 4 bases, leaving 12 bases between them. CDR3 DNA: TGTGCCAGCAGCCAGAAGGATATTTACGAGCAGTACTTC. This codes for CASSQKDIYEQYF.

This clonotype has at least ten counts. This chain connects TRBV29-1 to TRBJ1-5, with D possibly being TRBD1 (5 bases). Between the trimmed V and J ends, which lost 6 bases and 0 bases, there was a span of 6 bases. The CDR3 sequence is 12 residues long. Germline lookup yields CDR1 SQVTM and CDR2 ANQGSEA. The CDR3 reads CSVRVSNQPQHF. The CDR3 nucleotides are TGCAGCGTCAGGGTTAGCAATCAGCCCCAGCATTTT.

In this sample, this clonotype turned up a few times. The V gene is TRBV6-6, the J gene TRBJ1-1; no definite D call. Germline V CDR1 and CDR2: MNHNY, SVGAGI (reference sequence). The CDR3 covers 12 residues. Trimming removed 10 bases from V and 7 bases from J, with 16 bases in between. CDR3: CATSSGFVEAFF. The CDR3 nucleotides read TGTGCCACCTCGTCCGGGTTCGTTGAAGCTTTCTTT.

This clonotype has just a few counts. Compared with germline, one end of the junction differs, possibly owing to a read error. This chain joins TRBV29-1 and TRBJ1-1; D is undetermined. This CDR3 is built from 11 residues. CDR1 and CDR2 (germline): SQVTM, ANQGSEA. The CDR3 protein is CSAEQNTEAFF. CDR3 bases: TGCAGCGCTGAACAAAACACTGAAGCTTTCTTT. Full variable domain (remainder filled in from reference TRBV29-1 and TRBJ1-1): SAVISQKPSRDICQRGTSLTIQCQVDSQVTMMFWYRQQPGQSLTLIATANQGSEATYESGFVIDKFPISRPNLTFSTLTVSNMSPEDSSIYLCSAEQNTEAFFGQGTRLTVV.

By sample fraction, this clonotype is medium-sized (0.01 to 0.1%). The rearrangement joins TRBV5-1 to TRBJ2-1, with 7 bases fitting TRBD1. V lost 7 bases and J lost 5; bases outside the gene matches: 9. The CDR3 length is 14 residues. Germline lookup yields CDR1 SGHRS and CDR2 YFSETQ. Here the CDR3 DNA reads TGCGCCAGCTGGGACAGCAGAGAGAACAATGAGCAGTTCTTC. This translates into CASWDSRENNEQFF.

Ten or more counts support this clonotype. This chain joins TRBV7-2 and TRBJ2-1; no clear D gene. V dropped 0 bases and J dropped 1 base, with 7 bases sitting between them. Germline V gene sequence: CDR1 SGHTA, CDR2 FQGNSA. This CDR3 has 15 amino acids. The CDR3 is CASSLAFRSYNEQFF. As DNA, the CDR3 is TGTGCCAGCAGCTTAGCCTTCCGGTCCTACAATGAGCAGTTCTTC.

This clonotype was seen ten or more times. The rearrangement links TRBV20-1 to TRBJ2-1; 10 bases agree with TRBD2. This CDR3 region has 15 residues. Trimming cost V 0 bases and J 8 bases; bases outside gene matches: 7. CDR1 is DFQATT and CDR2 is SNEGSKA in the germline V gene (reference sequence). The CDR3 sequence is CSARDGSGRPHEQFF. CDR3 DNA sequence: TGCAGTGCTAGAGATGGTAGCGGGAGGCCCCATGAGCAGTTCTTC.

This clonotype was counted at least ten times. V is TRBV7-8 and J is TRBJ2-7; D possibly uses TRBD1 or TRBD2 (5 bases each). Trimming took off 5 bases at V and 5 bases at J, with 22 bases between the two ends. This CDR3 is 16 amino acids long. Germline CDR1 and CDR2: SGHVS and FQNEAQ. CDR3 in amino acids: CASSTGARGPWDEQYF. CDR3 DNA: TGTGCCAGCAGCACCGGCGCCCGGGGCCCCTGGGACGAGCAGTACTTC.

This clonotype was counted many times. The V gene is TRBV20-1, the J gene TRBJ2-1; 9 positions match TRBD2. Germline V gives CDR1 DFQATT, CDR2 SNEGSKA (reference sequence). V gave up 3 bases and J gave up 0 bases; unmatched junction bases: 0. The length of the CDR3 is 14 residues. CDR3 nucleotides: TGCAGTGCTAGGACTAGCGGCTCCTACAATGAGCAGTTCTTC. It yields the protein CSARTSGSYNEQFF.

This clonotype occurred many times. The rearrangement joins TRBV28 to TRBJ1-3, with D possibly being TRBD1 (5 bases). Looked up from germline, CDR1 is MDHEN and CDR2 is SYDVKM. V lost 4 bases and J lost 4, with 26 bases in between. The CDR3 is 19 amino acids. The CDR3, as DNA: TGTGCCAGCAGTTCACCCCTCGGAACCGGGGGTTTGCAAGGAAACACCATATATTTT. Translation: CASSSPLGTGGLQGNTIYF. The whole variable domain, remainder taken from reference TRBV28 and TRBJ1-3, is DVKVTQSSRYLVKRTGEKVFLECVQDMDHENMFWYRQDPGLGLRLIYFSYDVKMKEKGDIPEGYSVSREKKERFSLILESASTNQTSMYLCASSSPLGTGGLQGNTIYFGEGSWLTVV.

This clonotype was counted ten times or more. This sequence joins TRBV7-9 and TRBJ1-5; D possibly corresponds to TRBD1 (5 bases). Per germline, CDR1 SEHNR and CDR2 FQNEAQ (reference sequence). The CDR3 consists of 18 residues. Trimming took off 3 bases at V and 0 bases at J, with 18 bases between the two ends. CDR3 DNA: TGTGCCAGCAGCTTCGCCACCCTATGGGGGGATAGCAATCAGCCCCAGCATTTT. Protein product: CASSFATLWGDSNQPQHF.

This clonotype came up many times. The DNA of the CDR3 is TGCAGTGCTAGAGTTCGAACAGGGGGCGGGGAGCTGTTTTTT. Translation: CSARVRTGGGELFF. The chain has TRBV20-1 and TRBJ2-2; 8 bases are shared with TRBD1. Trimming cost V 1 base and J 7 bases; bases outside gene matches: 5. The CDR3 has 14 amino acids. In germline, CDR1 is DFQATT, CDR2 SNEGSKA (reference sequence).

CDR3 DNA: TGCGCCAGCCGCCGGGACAGGGACTACGAGCAGTACTTC. This encodes CASRRDRDYEQYF. The rearrangement links TRBV5-1 to TRBJ2-7, with 9 bases fitting TRBD1. The CDR3 totals 13 residues. The V and J ends lost 7 bases and 3 bases, in that order; junction bases with no gene match: 5. Looked up from germline, CDR1 is SGHRS and CDR2 is YFSETQ.

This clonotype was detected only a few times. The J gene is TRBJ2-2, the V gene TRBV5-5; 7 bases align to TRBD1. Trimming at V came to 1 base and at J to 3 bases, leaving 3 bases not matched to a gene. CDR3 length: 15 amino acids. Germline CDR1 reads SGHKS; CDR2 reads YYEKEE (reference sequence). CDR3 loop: CASSLRQGHTGELFF. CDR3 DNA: TGTGCCAGCAGCTTGCGACAGGGCCACACCGGGGAGCTGTTTTTT.

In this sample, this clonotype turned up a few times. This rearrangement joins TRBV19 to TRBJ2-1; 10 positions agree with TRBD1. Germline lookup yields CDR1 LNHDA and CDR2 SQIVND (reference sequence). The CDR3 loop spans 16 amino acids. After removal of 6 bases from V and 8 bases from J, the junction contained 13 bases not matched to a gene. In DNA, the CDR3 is TGTGCCAGTAGCAACGGTGGGGGACAGGGGCTTTATGAGCAGTTCTTC. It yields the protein CASSNGGGQGLYEQFF.

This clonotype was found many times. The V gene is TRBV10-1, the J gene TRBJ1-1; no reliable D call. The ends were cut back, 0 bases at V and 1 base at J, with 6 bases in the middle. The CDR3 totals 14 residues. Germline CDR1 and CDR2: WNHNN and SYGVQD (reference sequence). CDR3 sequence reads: CASSESVENTEAFF. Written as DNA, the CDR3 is TGCGCCAGCAGTGAGTCGGTGGAGAACACTGAAGCTTTCTTT.

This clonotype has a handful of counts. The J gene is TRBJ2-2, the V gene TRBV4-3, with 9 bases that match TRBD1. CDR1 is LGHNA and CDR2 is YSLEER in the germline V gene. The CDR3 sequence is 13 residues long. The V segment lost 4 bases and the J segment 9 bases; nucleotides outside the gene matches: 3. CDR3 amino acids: CASSRDRAWELFF. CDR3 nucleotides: TGCGCCAGCAGCCGGGACAGGGCCTGGGAGCTGTTTTTT.

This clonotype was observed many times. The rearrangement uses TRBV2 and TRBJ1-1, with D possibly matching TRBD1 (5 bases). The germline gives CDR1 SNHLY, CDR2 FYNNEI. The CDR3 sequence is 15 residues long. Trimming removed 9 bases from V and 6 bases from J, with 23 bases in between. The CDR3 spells CARQAYNSGSPEAFF. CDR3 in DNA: TGTGCCAGACAGGCCTATAACTCCGGGAGTCCTGAAGCTTTCTTT.

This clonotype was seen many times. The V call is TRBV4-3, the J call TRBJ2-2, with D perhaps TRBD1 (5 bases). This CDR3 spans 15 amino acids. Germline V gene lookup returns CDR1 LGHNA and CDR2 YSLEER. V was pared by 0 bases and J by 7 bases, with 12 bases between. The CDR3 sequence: CASSQDAGPSGELFF. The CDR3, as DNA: TGCGCCAGCAGCCAAGATGCAGGGCCGAGCGGGGAGCTGTTTTTT.

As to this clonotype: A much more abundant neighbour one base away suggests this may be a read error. The CDR3 is CATSDAGEQRYNEQFF. The CDR3 bases are TGTGCCACCAGTGATGCGGGAGAACAGAGGTACAATGAGCAGTTCTTC. The chain joins TRBV24-1 to TRBJ2-1; 7 bases line up with TRBD2. Unmatched junction bases numbered 8, after V lost 3 bases and J lost 4 bases. CDR3 size: 16 residues. Looked up from germline, CDR1 is KGHDR and CDR2 is SFDVKD.